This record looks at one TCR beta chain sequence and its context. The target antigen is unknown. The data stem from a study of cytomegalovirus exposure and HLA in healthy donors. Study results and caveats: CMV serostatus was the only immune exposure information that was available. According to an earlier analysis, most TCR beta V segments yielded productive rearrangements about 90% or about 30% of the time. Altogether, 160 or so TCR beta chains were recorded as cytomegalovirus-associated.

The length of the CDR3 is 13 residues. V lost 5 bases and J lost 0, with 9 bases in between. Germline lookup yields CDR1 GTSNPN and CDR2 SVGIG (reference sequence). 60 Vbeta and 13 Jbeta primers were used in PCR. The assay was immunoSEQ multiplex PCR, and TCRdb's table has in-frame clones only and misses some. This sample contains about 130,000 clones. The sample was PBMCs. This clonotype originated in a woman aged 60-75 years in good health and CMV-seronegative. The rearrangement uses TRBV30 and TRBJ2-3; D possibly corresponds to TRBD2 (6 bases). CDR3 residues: CAWDSGSTDTQYF. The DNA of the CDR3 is TGTGCCTGGGATAGCGGCAGCACAGATACGCAGTATTTT. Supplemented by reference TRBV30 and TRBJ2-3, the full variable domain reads SQTIHQWPATLVQPVGSPLSLECTVEGTSNPNLYWYRQAAGRGLQLLFYSVGIGQISSEVPQNLSASRPQDRQFILSSKKLLLSDSGFYLCAWDSGSTDTQYFGPGTRLTVL.